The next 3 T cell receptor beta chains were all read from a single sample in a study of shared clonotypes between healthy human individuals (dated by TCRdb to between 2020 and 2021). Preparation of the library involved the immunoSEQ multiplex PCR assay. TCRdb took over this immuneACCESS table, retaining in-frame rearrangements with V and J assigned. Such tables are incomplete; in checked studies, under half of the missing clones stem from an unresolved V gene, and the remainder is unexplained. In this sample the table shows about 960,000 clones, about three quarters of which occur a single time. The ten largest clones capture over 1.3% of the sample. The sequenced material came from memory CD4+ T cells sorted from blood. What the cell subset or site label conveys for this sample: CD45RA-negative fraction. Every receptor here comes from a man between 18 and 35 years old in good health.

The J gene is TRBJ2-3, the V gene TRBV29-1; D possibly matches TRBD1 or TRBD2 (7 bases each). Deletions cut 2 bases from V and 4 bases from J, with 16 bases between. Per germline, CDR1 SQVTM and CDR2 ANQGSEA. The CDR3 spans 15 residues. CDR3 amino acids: CSVETVPGGADTQYF. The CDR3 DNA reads TGCAGCGTTGAAACCGTGCCAGGGGGGGCAGATACGCAGTATTTT.

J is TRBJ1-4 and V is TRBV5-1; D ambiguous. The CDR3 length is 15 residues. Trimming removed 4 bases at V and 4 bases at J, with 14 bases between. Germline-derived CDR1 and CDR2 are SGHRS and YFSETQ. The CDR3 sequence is CASSPNDGLNEKLFF. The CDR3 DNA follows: TGCGCCAGCAGCCCCAACGACGGACTTAATGAAAAACTGTTTTTT. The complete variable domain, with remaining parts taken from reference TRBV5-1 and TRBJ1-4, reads KAGVTQTPRYLIKTRGQQVTLSCSPISGHRSVSWYQQTPGQGLQFLFEYFSETQRNKGNFPGRFSGRQFSNSRSEMNVSTLELGDSALYLCASSPNDGLNEKLFFGSGTQLSVL.

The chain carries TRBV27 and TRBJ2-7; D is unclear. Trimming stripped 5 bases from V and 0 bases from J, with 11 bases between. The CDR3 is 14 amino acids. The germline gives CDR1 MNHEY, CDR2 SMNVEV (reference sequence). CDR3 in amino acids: CASSTRTGSYEQYF. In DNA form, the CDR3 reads TGTGCCAGCAGTACTCGGACGGGCTCCTACGAGCAGTACTTC.